This T cell receptor beta chain is from a study of T cell responses to AZD1222 COVID-19 vaccine. TCRdb's table, derived via immunoSEQ multiplex PCR, lists solely in-frame clones and lacks some. The sample shows 75,000 to 100,000 clones, approximately 90% of them seen only once. Germline values: CDR1 WSHSY, CDR2 SAAADI. The CDR3 has 11 residues. V gave up 6 bases and J gave up 3 bases, with 5 bases separating them. The rearrangement links TRBV10-2 to TRBJ1-1; D remains unclear. The material was peripheral blood, obtained on day 0 of AZD1222 vaccination. This sequence was found in an adult in good health. The DNA for the CDR3 is TGCGCCAGCAGACAGTACACTGAAGCTTTCTTT. Its translation: CASRQYTEAFF.